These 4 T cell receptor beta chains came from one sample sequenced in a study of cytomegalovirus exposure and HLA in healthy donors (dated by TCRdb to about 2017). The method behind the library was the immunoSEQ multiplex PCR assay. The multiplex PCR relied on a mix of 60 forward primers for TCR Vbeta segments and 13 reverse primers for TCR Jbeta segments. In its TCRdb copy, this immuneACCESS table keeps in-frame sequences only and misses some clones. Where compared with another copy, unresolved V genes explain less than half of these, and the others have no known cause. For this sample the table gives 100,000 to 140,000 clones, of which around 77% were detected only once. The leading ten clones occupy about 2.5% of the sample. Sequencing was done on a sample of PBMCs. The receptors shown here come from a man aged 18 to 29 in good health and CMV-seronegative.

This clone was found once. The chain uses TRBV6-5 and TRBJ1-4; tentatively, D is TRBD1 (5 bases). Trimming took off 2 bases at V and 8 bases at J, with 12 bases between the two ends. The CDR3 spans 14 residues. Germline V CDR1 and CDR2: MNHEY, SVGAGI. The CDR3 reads CASSYGRAGEKLFF. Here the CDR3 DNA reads TGTGCCAGCAGTTACGGCAGGGCTGGAGAAAAACTGTTTTTT.

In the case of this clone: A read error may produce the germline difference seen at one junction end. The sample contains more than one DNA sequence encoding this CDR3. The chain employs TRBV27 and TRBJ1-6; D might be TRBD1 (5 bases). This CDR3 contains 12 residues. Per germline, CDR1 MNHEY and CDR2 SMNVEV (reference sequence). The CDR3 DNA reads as TGCGCCAGCAGGGCAGGCAATTCACCCCTCCACTTT. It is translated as CASRAGNSPLHF.

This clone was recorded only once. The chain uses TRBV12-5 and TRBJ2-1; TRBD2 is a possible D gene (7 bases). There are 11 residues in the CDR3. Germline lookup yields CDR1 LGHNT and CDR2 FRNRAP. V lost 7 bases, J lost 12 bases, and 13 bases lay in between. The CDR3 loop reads CASAMGGGQFF. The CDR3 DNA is TGTGCTAGTGCCATGGGAGGGGGGCAGTTCTTC.

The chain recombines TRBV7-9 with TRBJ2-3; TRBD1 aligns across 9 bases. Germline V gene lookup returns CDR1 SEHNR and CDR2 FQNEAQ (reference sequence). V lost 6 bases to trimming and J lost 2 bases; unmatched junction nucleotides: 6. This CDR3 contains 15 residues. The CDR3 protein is CASSPRQGVTDTQYF. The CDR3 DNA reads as TGTGCCAGCAGTCCCCGACAGGGGGTCACAGATACGCAGTATTTT.